This TCR beta chain appears in the sequencing data of a study of cytomegalovirus exposure and HLA in healthy donors. Vbeta (60) and Jbeta (13) primers were used in the PCR. TCRdb keeps only in-frame clones here, not all; method: immunoSEQ multiplex PCR. The sample lists 150,000 to 200,000 clones, about 70% seen once, with 2.5% to 3.5% in the top ten. With respect to this clone: Its specificity is not known.

Study results and limitations: Most TCR sequences showed up rarely, but some public TCRs showed up in many donors.

This clonotype originated in a male donor in good health and CMV-seronegative. Sequenced material: PBMCs.

DNA for the CDR3: TGTGCCAGCAGCGGAACCGGGACAGCAAATGAAAAACTGTTTTTT. Protein: CASSGTGTANEKLFF. The V and J genes are TRBV5-4 and TRBJ1-4, with 7 bases that match TRBD1. Germline-derived CDR1 and CDR2 are SGHNT and YYREEE (reference sequence). Losses at the gene ends were 4 bases for V and 5 bases for J; bases not matched to a gene: 8. The CDR3 contains 15 residues.